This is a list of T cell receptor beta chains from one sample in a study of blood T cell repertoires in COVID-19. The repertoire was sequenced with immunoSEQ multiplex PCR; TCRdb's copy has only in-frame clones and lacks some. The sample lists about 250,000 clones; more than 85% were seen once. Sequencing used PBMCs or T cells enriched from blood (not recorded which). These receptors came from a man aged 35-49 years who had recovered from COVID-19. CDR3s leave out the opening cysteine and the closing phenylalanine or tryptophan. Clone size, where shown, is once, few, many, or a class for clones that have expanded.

CDR3 protein: ASSLAENTEAF
J gene: TRBJ1-1
clone size: NA
V gene: TRBV12-3/TRBV12-4

CDR3 protein: AISEAGVYGYT
J gene: TRBJ1-2
clone size: many
V gene: TRBV10-3

CDR3 protein: ASSSQGVMGEAF
J gene: TRBJ1-1
clone size: NA
V gene: TRBV11-2

CDR3 protein: ASSYVAGQGLVWEDEQY
J gene: TRBJ2-7
clone size: few
V gene: TRBV6-2/TRBV6-3

CDR3 protein: AKSWGEGEQY
J gene: TRBJ2-7
clone size: NA
V gene: TRBV5-8

CDR3 protein: ASSAGPSTDTQY
J gene: TRBJ2-3
clone size: NA
V gene: TRBV5-4

CDR3 protein: ASNRRRDTGELF
J gene: TRBJ2-2
clone size: NA
V gene: TRBV19

CDR3 protein: ASSSQGGGTDTQY
J gene: TRBJ2-3
clone size: NA
V gene: TRBV4-1

CDR3 protein: ASSTHRVSYNSPLH
J gene: TRBJ1-6
clone size: NA
V gene: TRBV19

CDR3 protein: AWFGGLGSTGELF
J gene: TRBJ2-2
clone size: NA
V gene: TRBV30

CDR3 protein: ASSKNRGQSFSNQPQH
J gene: TRBJ1-5
clone size: NA
V gene: TRBV21-1

CDR3 protein: ASSLVTSAQETQY
J gene: TRBJ2-5
clone size: NA
V gene: TRBV5-1

CDR3 protein: ASSLSPNNNEQF
J gene: TRBJ2-1
clone size: NA
V gene: TRBV27

CDR3 protein: ATRRLAGGQY
J gene: TRBJ2-7
clone size: few
V gene: TRBV15

CDR3 protein: AIRTDSPPGTDTQY
J gene: TRBJ2-3
clone size: NA
V gene: TRBV10-3

CDR3 protein: AWRVSRGWNYGYT
J gene: TRBJ1-2
clone size: NA
V gene: TRBV30

CDR3 protein: ATSLGTSGNQPQH
J gene: TRBJ1-5
clone size: NA
V gene: TRBV6-5

CDR3 protein: AWTGIDKNIQY
J gene: TRBJ2-4
clone size: NA
V gene: TRBV30

CDR3 protein: PPRSRGGALGELF
J gene: TRBJ2-2
clone size: once
V gene: TRBV3-1/TRBV3-2

CDR3 protein: ASSFGGRDTEAF
J gene: TRBJ1-1
clone size: NA
V gene: TRBV7-3

CDR3 protein: ASSEEGTGGTLDTGELF
J gene: TRBJ2-2
clone size: NA
V gene: TRBV2

CDR3 protein: ASSPMGQGAGNQPQH
J gene: TRBJ1-5
clone size: NA
V gene: TRBV18

CDR3 protein: ASSMGQWVNEQF
J gene: TRBJ2-1
clone size: NA
V gene: TRBV19

CDR3 protein: ASSYMGSWTGELF
J gene: TRBJ2-2
clone size: NA
V gene: TRBV6-5

CDR3 protein: ASSAPRGYT
J gene: TRBJ1-2
clone size: NA
V gene: TRBV9

CDR3 protein: ASSLSIAGGFYEQY
J gene: TRBJ2-7
clone size: NA
V gene: TRBV27

CDR3 protein: ASSHLAGEETQY
J gene: TRBJ2-5
clone size: NA
V gene: TRBV3-1/TRBV3-2

CDR3 protein: ASMLVGGRAGRNTEAF
J gene: TRBJ1-1
clone size: NA
V gene: TRBV5-1

CDR3 protein: SVEEGTQY
J gene: TRBJ2-5
clone size: NA
V gene: TRBV20-1

CDR3 protein: ASSRSTGYEKLF
J gene: TRBJ1-4
clone size: NA
V gene: TRBV18

CDR3 protein: ASSPETGTSYNEQF
J gene: TRBJ2-1
clone size: NA
V gene: TRBV7-3

CDR3 protein: ASSLLAVETQY
J gene: TRBJ2-5
clone size: NA
V gene: TRBV18

CDR3 protein: ASSRGQGNTGELF
J gene: TRBJ2-2
clone size: NA
V gene: TRBV5-1

CDR3 protein: ALPRDRTNTGELF
J gene: TRBJ2-2
clone size: once
V gene: TRBV21-1

CDR3 protein: SVGDRFDQPQH
J gene: TRBJ1-5
clone size: NA
V gene: TRBV29-1

CDR3 protein: AWSWADRGPTNEKLF
J gene: TRBJ1-4
clone size: NA
V gene: TRBV30

CDR3 protein: ASSLVWNPGQPYEQY
J gene: TRBJ2-7
clone size: NA
V gene: TRBV5-1

CDR3 protein: ASSIWGPSVNYGYT
J gene: TRBJ1-2
clone size: NA
V gene: TRBV19

CDR3 protein: ASSLARQGVDEQY
J gene: TRBJ2-7
clone size: NA
V gene: TRBV5-1

CDR3 protein: ASSLPGPSSYNEQF
J gene: TRBJ2-1
clone size: NA
V gene: TRBV5-4